This TCR beta chain stems from a study of T cells in Graves' hyperthyroidism and ophthalmopathy (dated by TCRdb to between 2018 and 2021). About the investigation overall: Peripheral blood samples were taken at initial diagnosis, before any treatment was given. TCR Vbeta CDR3 sequencing of 140 or so peripheral blood samples (under 45 ophthalmopathy, about 80 hyperthyroidism and approximately 17 progressor patients) is reported in the paper. Whether ophthalmopathy could be predicted prospectively was tested in an independent validation cohort made up of 18 to 20 hyperthyroidism patients plus 17 patients who later progressed to ophthalmopathy. After blood sampling, hyperthyroidism patients were treated with methimazole at a starting dose of 30 mg daily, and ophthalmopathy patients were treated with high-dose intravenous methylprednisolone. To identify TCR V-J signatures that set the groups apart, the researchers used a discovery cohort of roughly 100 patients, made up of around 40 with Graves' ophthalmopathy and 55 to 65 with stable Graves' hyperthyroidism. For training and testing, the 100 or so patients in the discovery cohort were randomly divided in a 7:3 ratio. In about 6 Graves' hyperthyroidism patients, the study also compared T-cell repertoires from thyroid tissue with T-cell repertoires from blood. Results the study describes overall, beyond this receptor: Most expanded thyroid clonotypes (frequency above 0.001) were also detected in blood, a finding suggesting that blood repertoires may reflect thyroid immune responses. No statistical method was used to fix the sample size in advance, and group allocation was not hidden from the investigators. In validation, progression to ophthalmopathy was predicted by the model with more than 65% sensitivity and just over 72% specificity, a median of 6.5 months before onset. Ophthalmopathy was separated from stable hyperthyroidism by a 13 V-J signature model, with around 90% sensitivity and about 84% specificity obtained in cross-validation and 80%/75% obtained in testing.

Ophthalmopathy patients had moderately to severely active disease, Clinical Activity Score of at least 3, NOSPECS grade of at least 4, and duration under 3 months. The study excluded patients with uncontrolled infections, other autoimmune diseases, pregnancy or lactation. Diagnoses relied on clinical symptoms, serum thyroxine and TRAb, thyroid ultrasound and orbital computed tomography. PBMCs were separated from 10 ml of fresh peripheral blood using Ficoll-Paque density gradient centrifugation. Total RNA was extracted with Trizol reagent, and quality was checked on an Agilent 2100 Bioanalyzer. This clonotype appeared many times. Its antigen has not been determined. The input lacks base qualities; no much larger clone sits a single base away. Ends trimmed: V by 5 bases, J by 7 bases; bases unmatched to a gene: 5. The CDR3, from cysteine to phenylalanine, totals 14 residues. Left in the record is the CDR3 DNA by itself, 42 bases read in frame from the first base.

The TCR beta CDR3 regions were amplified from the RNA transcripts. The TCR CDR3 was subjected to a first round of RT-PCR using the HTBI primer set and the Qiagen OneStep RT-PCR kit. Libraries were constructed in a second round of multiplex PCR, after which size selection and purification were carried out. The libraries were sequenced on an Illumina HiSeq2000 using paired-end 100 bp reads. In the original analysis: SOAPnuke was used to process the raw data, with reads discarded if the reads contained adapters or uncalled bases, had a mean Phred below 15, or lacked an exact constant-primer or identifier match. COPE v1.2.5 was used to merge high-quality paired reads, and clonotypes were defined as unique nucleotide sequences. Clonotypes were aligned to IMGT TRBV, TRBD and TRBJ reference segments using MiTCR v1.1. Only V-J combinations with frequency above 0.0001, covering about 99% of repertoires, were analysed. The TCS score was defined as the ratio of F50 (clonal expansion) to E x V (chaos), calculated using BLOSUM62-based TCRdist between CDR3 peptides within each V-J. Welch's t-statistics and random forest reduced around 550 V-J features to roughly 13, which were used in a naive Bayes classifier (R e1071). Using fastp at Q25 and MiXCR, TCRdb reprocessed the public reads and kept productive beta chains. Identical CDR3 proteins give one entry, which carries the most common genes and DNA. The V and J calls reflect TCRdb's pipeline rather than the authors' work. For this sample the table gives 300,000 to 450,000 distinct CDR3 sequences, of which around 13% were detected only once. About 20% of the sample belongs to the ten largest clones.

The source material was blood. The chain links TRBV12-3 or TRBV12-4 with TRBJ1-5; a stretch of 10 junction bases matches TRBD1. The receptor comes from a woman aged 25 to 39 with Graves' ophthalmopathy. The CDR3 reads as follows: CASSRQGAEQPQHF. The nucleotides are TGTGCCAGCAGTCGACAGGGGGCTGAACAGCCCCAGCATTTT.